Below, 15 T cell receptor beta chains from the same sample are listed, as sequenced in a study of glioma-infiltrating T cells after dendritic cell vaccination. Only in-frame clones appear in the TCRdb table, and some are missing; sequencing was by immunoSEQ multiplex PCR. The table lists 45,000 to 60,000 clones, around 85% of them singletons. Time point noted: after dendritic cell vaccination, including at tumor progression/relapse. The source was blood, collected after dendritic cell vaccination. The receptors come from a human donor with glioblastoma.

The CDR3 DNA follows: TGTGCCAGCAGCAAGACTAGCGGCTCCTACGAGCAGTACTTC. Amino acid sequence: CASSKTSGSYEQYF. The gene calls are TRBV2 and TRBJ2-7; 9 bases are a match to TRBD2. Germline CDR1 SNHLY, CDR2 FYNNEI. J was trimmed by 0 bases and V by 6 bases; bases with no gene match: 3. The CDR3 loop spans 14 amino acids.

The chain carries TRBV18 and TRBJ2-7, with 8 bases lining up with TRBD1. The germline V gene encodes CDR1 KGHSH and CDR2 LQKENI. Trimming removed 2 bases from V and 0 bases from J; junction bases left unmatched: 9. The CDR3 consists of 17 residues. The CDR3 DNA reads TGTGCCAGCTCACCAGCCATCGGGCAGGGGGCCTCCTACGAGCAGTACTTC. This translates into CASSPAIGQGASYEQYF.

The chain links TRBV5-1 to TRBJ2-7; possible D gene TRBD1, 5 bases. Trimming removed 0 bases from V and 2 bases from J, with 9 bases in between. CDR3 length equals 14 residues. CDR1 is SGHRS, CDR2 YFSETQ, per germline. The CDR3 is CASSLEAGTYEQYF. As DNA, the CDR3 is TGCGCCAGCAGCTTGGAGGCAGGGACCTACGAGCAGTACTTC.

The chain has TRBV6-5 and TRBJ1-5; D ambiguous. The CDR3 covers 13 residues. The ends were cut back, 5 bases at V and 4 bases at J, with 9 bases in the middle. Germline assignment: CDR1 MNHEY and CDR2 SVGAGI. The DNA of the CDR3 is TGTGCCAGCAGTCGGGAGACAAATCAGCCCCAGCATTTT. This encodes CASSRETNQPQHF.

The genes are TRBV7-9 and TRBJ2-7; no clear D gene. This CDR3 has 14 amino acids. CDR1 SEHNR and CDR2 FQNEAQ come from the germline V gene (reference sequence). The germline V and J ends were trimmed by 0 bases and 2 bases, with 8 bases remaining between them. CDR3 protein: CASSLARLTYEQYF. For the CDR3, the DNA is TGTGCCAGCAGCTTAGCGCGACTGACCTACGAGCAGTACTTC.

This clone was seen a single time. The V call is TRBV7-6, the J call TRBJ2-5, with 9 bases fitting TRBD2. Germline V gives CDR1 SGHVS, CDR2 FNYEAQ. J was trimmed by 5 bases and V by 1 base; bases with no gene match: 8. This CDR3 spans 16 amino acids. The CDR3 sequence: CASSLELRGGRETQYF. The CDR3 region has the DNA TGTGCCAGCAGCTTAGAGCTGCGGGGGGGCCGTGAGACCCAGTACTTC.

The chain has TRBV4-1 and TRBJ2-3; 7 nucleotides match TRBD2. J lost 4 bases, V lost 3 bases, and 13 bases had no gene match. The CDR3 is 17 residues long. CDR1 is MGHRA, CDR2 YSYEKL, per germline. CDR3 loop: CASSHSRAGRRPDTQYF. DNA of the CDR3: TGCGCCAGCAGCCATTCGAGAGCGGGGAGACGACCAGATACGCAGTATTTT.

The chain couples TRBV4-2 to TRBJ2-2; TRBD2 matches at 12 bases. Trimming at V came to 0 bases and at J to 6 bases, leaving 8 bases not matched to a gene. Germline lookup yields CDR1 LGHNA and CDR2 YNFKEQ. The CDR3 length is 18 residues. In DNA form, the CDR3 reads TGTGCCAGCAGCCAAGATAGACTAGCGGGGGCCGGTGCCGGGGAGCTGTTTTTT. Its translation: CASSQDRLAGAGAGELFF.

The gene calls are TRBV7-3 and TRBJ2-5; D is perhaps TRBD2 (5 bases). With 5 bases removed from V and 5 bases from J, the gap between germline ends came to 15 bases. Germline CDR1 SGHTA, CDR2 FQGTGA. This CDR3 is built from 14 residues. CDR3 region: CASSAEGSEETQYF. The CDR3 bases are TGTGCCAGCAGCGCCGAGGGCTCGGAGGAGACCCAGTACTTC.

This chain connects TRBV5-1 to TRBJ2-1; 9 bases map to TRBD1. The CDR3 extends over 15 amino acids. Germline assignment: CDR1 SGHRS and CDR2 YFSETQ. Trimming cost V 1 base and J 6 bases; bases outside gene matches: 5. CDR3 in amino acids: CASSLSPTGGNEQFF. The CDR3 coding sequence is TGCGCCAGCAGCTTGTCCCCGACAGGGGGCAATGAGCAGTTCTTC.

The chain recombines TRBV5-8 with TRBJ1-1, with D unresolved. V lost 0 bases to trimming and J lost 2 bases, with 8 bases between them. The CDR3 runs 14 residues. CDR1 and CDR2 (germline): SGHTS, YDEGEE. The CDR3: CASSLGGVNTEAFF. The CDR3 DNA is TGTGCCAGCAGCTTGGGCGGCGTAAACACTGAAGCTTTCTTT.

V gene TRBV7-8 combines with J gene TRBJ1-1, with unresolved D. Between the trimmed V and J ends, which lost 2 bases and 0 bases, there was a span of 4 bases. CDR3 length equals 13 residues. The germline V gene has CDR1 SGHVS and CDR2 FQNEAQ. Written as DNA, the CDR3 is TGTGCCAGCAGCTTACCGGTGAACACTGAAGCTTTCTTT. Translation gives CASSLPVNTEAFF.

This chain joins TRBV6-1 and TRBJ2-3; 13 positions agree with TRBD2. In germline, CDR1 is MNHNS, CDR2 SASEGT. The junction had 5 bases not matched to a gene; V was cut back by 8 bases and J by 6 bases. CDR3 size: 14 residues. The CDR3 loop reads CASARLAGGDTQYF. The CDR3 nucleotides read TGTGCCAGCGCAAGACTAGCGGGGGGTGATACGCAGTATTTT.

This clone appeared a few times. This chain connects TRBV7-2 to TRBJ2-2; D may be TRBD2 (6 bases). Germline assignment: CDR1 SGHTA and CDR2 FQGNSA. Trimming left V 1 base short and J 6 bases short, with 9 bases between. The CDR3 covers 14 residues. CDR3 loop: CASSLGGLAGELFF. In nucleotides, the CDR3 is TGTGCCAGCAGCTTAGGGGGACTTGCCGGGGAGCTGTTTTTT.

The genes are TRBV4-1 and TRBJ2-4, with 8 bases fitting TRBD1. Trimming at V came to 1 base and at J to 3 bases, leaving 5 bases not matched to a gene. This CDR3 comprises 16 residues. Germline-derived CDR1 and CDR2 are MGHRA and YSYEKL. DNA of the CDR3: TGCGCCAGCAGCCAAGGACAGGGGTTCGACAAAAACATTCAGTACTTC. This gives the protein CASSQGQGFDKNIQYF.